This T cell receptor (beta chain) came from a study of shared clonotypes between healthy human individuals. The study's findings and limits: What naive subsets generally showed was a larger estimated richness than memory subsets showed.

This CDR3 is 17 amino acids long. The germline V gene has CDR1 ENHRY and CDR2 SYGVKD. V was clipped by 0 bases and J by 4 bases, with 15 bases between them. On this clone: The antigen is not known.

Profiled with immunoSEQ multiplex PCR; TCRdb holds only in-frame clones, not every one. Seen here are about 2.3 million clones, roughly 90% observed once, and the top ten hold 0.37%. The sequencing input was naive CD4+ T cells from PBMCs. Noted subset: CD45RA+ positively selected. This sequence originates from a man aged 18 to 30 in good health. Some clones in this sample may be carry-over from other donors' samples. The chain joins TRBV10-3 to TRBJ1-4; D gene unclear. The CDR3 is CAISESGYPERNEKLFF. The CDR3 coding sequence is TGTGCCATCAGTGAGTCGGGCTATCCAGAACGTAATGAAAAACTGTTTTTT.